This T cell receptor beta chain originates from a study of blood T cell repertoires in COVID-19. This table comes from immunoSEQ multiplex PCR, and its TCRdb copy is limited to in-frame clones, with some not included. The table records over 200,000 clones, roughly 84% of them present only once. This CDR3 contains 13 residues. V lost 7 bases to trimming and J lost 2 bases, with 10 bases between them. CDR1 is MNHEY, CDR2 SVGAGI, per germline. The gene calls are TRBV6-5 and TRBJ2-3; a possible D gene is TRBD2 (6 bases). Sequenced material: PBMCs or T cells enriched from blood (not recorded which). This receptor was identified in a woman aged 40 to 50 who had recovered from COVID-19. The CDR3: CASMGGYTDTQYF. In DNA, the CDR3 is TGTGCCAGCATGGGGGGTTACACAGATACGCAGTATTTT.